The clone carrying this T cell receptor beta chain occurred once. The source of the sample is a study of blood T cell repertoires in COVID-19. About the research overall: In each case, the material was cDNA or gDNA derived from T cells, B-cell-depleted T cells, or PBMCs.

The authors' processing: By means of reference gene primer amplification, nucleated cell counts were estimated. Assay used: immunoSEQ multiplex PCR; TCRdb lists only in-frame clones, some missing. The V and J calls and the clone size are those of that table, but D and trimming were determined from the DNA. The sample lists about 81,000 clones, approximately 91% occurring once. Per germline, CDR1 MNHEY and CDR2 SMNVEV (reference sequence). The CDR3 loop spans 14 amino acids. V lost 3 bases to trimming and J lost 5 bases; unmatched junction nucleotides: 4. The V and J genes are TRBV27 and TRBJ1-5; 7 bases fit TRBD1. The clonotype was recovered from a man in his 70s with active or convalescent COVID-19. Sequenced input: peripheral blood. CDR3 nucleotides: TGTGCCAGCAGTTTTTTCCAGGGGGATCAGCCCCAGCATTTT. It encodes CASSFFQGDQPQHF.